Sequencing of this T cell receptor beta chain was carried out in a study of T cell responses to AZD1222 COVID-19 vaccine. Whole-study results and caveats: Baseline testing showed seropositivity in only a handful of AZD1222 recipients. Reportedly, nearly half of unique spike TCRs recognized epitopes outside B.1.351/B.1.1.7 mutations. Among the donors, most were white British and more were female, and clonal diversity was possibly underestimated.

Turning to this clone: Its cognate antigen is unknown.

This CDR3 region has 14 residues. The V gene's germline CDR1 is SGHTA and CDR2 FQGNSA. Trimming at V came to 5 bases and at J to 2 bases, leaving 5 bases not matched to a gene. TCRdb's copy holds only in-frame clones and misses some; the assay was immunoSEQ multiplex PCR. The data show 130,000 or so clones, 85% to 90% seen once. The input for sequencing was peripheral blood, taken on day 0 of AZD1222 vaccination. V usage is TRBV7-2 and J usage is TRBJ1-2; TRBD1 aligns across 7 bases. The sequence was collected from an adult in good health. The CDR3 sequence is CASSPGGGNYGYTF. The DNA of the CDR3 is TGTGCCAGCAGCCCAGGGGGTGGGAACTATGGCTACACCTTC.